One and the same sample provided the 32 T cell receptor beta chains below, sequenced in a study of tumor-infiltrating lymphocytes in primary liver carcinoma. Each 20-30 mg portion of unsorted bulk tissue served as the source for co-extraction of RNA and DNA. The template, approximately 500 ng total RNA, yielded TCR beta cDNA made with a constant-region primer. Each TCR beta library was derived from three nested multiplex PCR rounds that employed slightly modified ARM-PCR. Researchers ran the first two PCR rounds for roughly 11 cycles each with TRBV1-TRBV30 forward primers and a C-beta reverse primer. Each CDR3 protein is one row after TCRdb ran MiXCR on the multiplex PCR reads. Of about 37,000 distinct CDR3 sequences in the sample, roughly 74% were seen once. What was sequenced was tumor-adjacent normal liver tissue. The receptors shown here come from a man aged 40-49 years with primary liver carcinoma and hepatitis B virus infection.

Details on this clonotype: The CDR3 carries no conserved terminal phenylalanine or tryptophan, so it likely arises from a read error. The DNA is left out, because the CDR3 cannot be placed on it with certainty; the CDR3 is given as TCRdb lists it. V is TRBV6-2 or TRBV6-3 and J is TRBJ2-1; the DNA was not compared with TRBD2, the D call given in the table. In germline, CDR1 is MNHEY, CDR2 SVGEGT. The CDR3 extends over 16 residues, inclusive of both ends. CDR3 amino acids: CASSYSPSGRADELFL.

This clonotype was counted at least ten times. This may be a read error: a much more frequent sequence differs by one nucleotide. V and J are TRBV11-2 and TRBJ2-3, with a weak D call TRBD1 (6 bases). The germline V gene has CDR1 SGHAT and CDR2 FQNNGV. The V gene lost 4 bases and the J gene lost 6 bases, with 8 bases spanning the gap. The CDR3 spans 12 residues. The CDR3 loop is CASSSGVDTQYF. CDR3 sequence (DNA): TGTGCCAGCAGCTCAGGGGTCGATACGCAGTATTTT. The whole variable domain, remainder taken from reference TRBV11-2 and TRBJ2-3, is EAGVAQSPRYKIIEKRQSVAFWCNPISGHATLYWYQQILGQGPKLLIQFQNNGVVDDSQLPKDRFSAERLKGVDSTLKIQPAKLEDSAVYLCASSSGVDTQYFGPGTRLTVL.

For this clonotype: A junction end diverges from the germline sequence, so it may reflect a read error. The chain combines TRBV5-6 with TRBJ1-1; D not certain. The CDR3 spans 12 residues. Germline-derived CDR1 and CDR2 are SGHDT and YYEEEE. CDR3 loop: CASSFHNAEAFF. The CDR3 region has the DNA TGTGCTAGCAGCTTTCACAACGCTGAAGCTTTCTTT.

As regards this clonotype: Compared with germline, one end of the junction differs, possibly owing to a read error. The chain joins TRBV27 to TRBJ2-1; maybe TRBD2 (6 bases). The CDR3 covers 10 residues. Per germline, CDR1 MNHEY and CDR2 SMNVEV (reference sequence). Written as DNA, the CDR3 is TGTGCCAGCGGCGGGATTGAGCAGCTCTTC. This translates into CASGGIEQLF.

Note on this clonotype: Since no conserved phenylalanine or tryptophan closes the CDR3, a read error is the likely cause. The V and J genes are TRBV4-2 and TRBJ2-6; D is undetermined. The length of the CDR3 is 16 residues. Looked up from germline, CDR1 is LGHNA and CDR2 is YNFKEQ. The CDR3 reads CASSQEACSGANVLTL. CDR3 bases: TGTGCTAGCAGCCAAGAAGCATGCTCTGGGGCCAACGTCCTGACTTTA.

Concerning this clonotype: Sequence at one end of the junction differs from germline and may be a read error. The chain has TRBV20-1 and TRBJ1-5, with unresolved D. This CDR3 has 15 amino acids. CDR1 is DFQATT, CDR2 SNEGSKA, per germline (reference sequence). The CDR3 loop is CSARIHGDSNQPHHF. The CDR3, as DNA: TGCAGTGCTAGAATCCACGGAGATAGCAATCAGCCCCATCATTTT.

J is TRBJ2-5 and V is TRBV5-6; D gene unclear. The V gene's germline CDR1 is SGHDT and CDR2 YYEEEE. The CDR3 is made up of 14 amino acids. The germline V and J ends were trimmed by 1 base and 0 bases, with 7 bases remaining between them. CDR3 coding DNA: TGTGCCAGCAGCTTGATGGCTAACCAAGAGACCCAGTACTTC. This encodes CASSLMANQETQYF.

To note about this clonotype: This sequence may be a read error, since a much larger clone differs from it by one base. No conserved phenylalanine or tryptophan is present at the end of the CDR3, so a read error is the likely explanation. CDR3 DNA: TGCAGCGTTGGTGCCAAGGGGGCTACGCAGTATTAT. The encoded protein is CSVGAKGATQYY. This rearrangement joins TRBV29-1 to TRBJ2-3; TRBD1 aligns across 7 bases. Germline values: CDR1 SQVTM, CDR2 ANQGSEA. CDR3 length: 12 amino acids. V lost 4 bases to trimming and J lost 8 bases; unmatched junction nucleotides: 6.

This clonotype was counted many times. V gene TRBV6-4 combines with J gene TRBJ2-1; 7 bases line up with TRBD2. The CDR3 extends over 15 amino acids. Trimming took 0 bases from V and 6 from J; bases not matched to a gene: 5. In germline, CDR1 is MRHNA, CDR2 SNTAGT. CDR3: CASSDSGGSSNEQFF. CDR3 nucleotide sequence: TGTGCCAGCAGTGACTCGGGAGGGAGCAGCAATGAGCAGTTCTTC.

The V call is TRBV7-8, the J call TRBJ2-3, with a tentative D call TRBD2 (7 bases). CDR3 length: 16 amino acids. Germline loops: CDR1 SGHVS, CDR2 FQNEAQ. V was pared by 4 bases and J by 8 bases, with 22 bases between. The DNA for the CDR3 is TGTGCCAGCAGCTCAACAGGGAGGGAATATTCGGGTACGCAGTATTTT. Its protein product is CASSSTGREYSGTQYF.

The CDR3 nucleotides read TGCGCCAGCAGTCCCAAGGAGAGCACGTACGAGCAGTACTTC. It encodes CASSPKESTYEQYF. The chain carries TRBV4-3 and TRBJ2-7, with unresolved D. CDR3 length: 14 amino acids. Deletions cut 6 bases from V and 4 bases from J, with 16 bases between. CDR1 LGHNA and CDR2 YSLEER come from the germline V gene.

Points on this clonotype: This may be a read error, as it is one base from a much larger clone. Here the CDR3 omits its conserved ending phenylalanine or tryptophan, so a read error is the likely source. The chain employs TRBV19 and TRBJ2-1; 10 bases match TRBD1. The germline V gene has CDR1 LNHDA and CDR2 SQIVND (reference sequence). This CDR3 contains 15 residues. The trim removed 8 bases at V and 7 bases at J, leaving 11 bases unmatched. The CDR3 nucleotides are TGTGCCAGTGCCAACGACCGGACAGGGGGAAATGAGCAGTTCTTA. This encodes CASANDRTGGNEQFL.

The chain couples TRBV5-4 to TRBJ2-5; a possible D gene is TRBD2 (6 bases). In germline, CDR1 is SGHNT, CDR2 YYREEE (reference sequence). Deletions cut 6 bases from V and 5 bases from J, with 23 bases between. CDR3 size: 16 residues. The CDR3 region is CASTGTTGGRMETQYF. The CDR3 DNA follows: TGTGCCAGCACCGGAACCACCGGAGGGAGGATGGAGACCCAGTACTTC. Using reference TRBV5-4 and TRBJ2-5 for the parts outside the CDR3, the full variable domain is ETGVTQSPTHLIKTRGQQVTLRCSSQSGHNTVSWYQQALGQGPQFIFQYYREEENGRGNFPPRFSGLQFPNYSSELNVNALELDDSALYLCASTGTTGGRMETQYFGPGTRLLVL.

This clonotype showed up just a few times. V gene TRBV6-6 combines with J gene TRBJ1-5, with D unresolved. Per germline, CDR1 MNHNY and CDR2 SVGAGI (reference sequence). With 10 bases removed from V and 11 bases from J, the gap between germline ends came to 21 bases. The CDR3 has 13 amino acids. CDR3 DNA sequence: TGTGCCACTGGCGGAGAGTGGGATCTGTCCCAGCATTTT. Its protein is CATGGEWDLSQHF.

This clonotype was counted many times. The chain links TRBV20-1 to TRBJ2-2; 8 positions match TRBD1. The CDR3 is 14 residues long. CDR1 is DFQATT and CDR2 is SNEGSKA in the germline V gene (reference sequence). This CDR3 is CGVDGQGYTGELFF. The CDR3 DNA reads TGCGGAGTAGATGGACAGGGTTACACCGGGGAGCTGTTTTTT.

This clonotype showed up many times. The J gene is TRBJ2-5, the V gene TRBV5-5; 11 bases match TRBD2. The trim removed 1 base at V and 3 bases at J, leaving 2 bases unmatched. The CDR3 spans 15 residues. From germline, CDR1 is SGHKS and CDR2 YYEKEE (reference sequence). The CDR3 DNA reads TGTGCCAGCAGCTTGATACTAGCGGGGGAAGAGACCCAGTACTTC. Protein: CASSLILAGEETQYF.

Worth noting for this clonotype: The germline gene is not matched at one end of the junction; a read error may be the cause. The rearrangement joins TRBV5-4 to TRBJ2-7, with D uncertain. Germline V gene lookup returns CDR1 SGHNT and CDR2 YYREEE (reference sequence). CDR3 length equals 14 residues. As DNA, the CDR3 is TGCGCCAGCAGCACCGACCCCTCATCCAGCGAGCAGTACTTC. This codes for CASSTDPSSSEQYF. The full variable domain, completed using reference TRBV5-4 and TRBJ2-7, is ETGVTQSPTHLIKTRGQQVTLRCSSQSGHNTVSWYQQALGQGPQFIFQYYREEENGRGNFPPRFSGLQFPNYSSELNVNALELDDSALYLCASSTDPSSSEQYFGPGTRLTVT.

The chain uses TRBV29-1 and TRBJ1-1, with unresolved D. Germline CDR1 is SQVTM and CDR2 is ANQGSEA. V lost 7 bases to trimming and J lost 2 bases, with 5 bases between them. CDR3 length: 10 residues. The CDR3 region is CSAPNTEAFF. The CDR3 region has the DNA TGCAGCGCCCCAAACACTGAAGCTTTCTTT.

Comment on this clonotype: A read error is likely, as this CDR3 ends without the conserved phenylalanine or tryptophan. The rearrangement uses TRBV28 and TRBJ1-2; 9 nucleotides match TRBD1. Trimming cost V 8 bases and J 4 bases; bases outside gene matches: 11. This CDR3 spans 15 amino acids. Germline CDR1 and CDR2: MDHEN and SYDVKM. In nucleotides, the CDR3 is TGTGCCAGCCACCTATCGGGACAGGGAACCTATGGCTACACCTTA. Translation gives CASHLSGQGTYGYTL.

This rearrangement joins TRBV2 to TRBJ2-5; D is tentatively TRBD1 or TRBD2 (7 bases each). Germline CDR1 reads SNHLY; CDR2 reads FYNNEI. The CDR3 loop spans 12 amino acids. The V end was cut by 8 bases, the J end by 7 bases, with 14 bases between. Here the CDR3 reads CASATGRGTQYF. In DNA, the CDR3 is TGTGCCAGCGCGACAGGGAGGGGGACCCAGTACTTC.

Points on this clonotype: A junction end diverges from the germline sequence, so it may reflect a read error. This CDR3 is CPSTDGSGDTGELFF. In DNA, the CDR3 is TGTCCCAGCACTGATGGTAGCGGGGACACCGGGGAGCTGTTTTTT. The chain combines TRBV6-4 with TRBJ2-2, with 8 bases that match TRBD2. CDR1 and CDR2 from the germline V gene are MRHNA and SNTAGT. The CDR3 is 15 amino acids.

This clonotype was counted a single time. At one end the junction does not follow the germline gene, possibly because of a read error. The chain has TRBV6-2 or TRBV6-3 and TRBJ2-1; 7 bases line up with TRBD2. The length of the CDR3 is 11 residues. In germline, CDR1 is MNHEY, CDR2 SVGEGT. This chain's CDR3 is CTSSSGNEQFF. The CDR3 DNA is TGTACCAGTAGTAGCGGGAATGAGCAGTTCTTC.

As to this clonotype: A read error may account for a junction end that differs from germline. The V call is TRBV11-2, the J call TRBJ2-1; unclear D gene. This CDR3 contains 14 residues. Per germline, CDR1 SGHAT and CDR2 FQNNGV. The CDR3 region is CASSLSSLEHEQFF. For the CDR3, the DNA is TGTGCCAGCAGCTTGTCAAGCTTGGAGCATGAGCAATTCTTC.

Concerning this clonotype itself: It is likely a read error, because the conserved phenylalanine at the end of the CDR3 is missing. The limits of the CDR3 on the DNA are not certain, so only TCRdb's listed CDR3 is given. CDR3 protein: CASSSGTGDNIEYL. V usage is TRBV11-2 and J usage is TRBJ2-4; whether TRBD1, the table's D call, matches the DNA was not checked. The CDR3 is 14 amino acids in total, end residues counted. Germline loops: CDR1 SGHAT, CDR2 FQNNGV.

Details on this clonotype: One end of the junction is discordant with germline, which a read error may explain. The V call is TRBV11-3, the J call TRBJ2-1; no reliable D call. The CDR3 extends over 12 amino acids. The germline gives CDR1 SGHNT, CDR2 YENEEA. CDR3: CASNLNANEQFF. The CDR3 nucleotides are TGTGCCAGCAACTTAAATGCTAATGAGCAATTCTTC. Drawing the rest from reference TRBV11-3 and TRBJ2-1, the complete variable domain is EAGVVQSPRYKIIEKKQPVAFWCNPISGHNTLYWYLQNLGQGPELLIRYENEEAVDDSQLPKDRFSAERLKGVDSTLKIQPAELGDSAVYLCASNLNANEQFFGPGTRLTVL.

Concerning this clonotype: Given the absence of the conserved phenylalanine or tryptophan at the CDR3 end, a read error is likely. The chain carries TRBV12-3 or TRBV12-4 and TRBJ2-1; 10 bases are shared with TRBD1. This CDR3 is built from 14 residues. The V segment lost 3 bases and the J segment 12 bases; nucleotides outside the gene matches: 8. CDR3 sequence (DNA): TGTGCCAGCAGTTTGGGACAGGGGAGATTAAGGCAGTTCGTC. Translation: CASSLGQGRLRQFV.

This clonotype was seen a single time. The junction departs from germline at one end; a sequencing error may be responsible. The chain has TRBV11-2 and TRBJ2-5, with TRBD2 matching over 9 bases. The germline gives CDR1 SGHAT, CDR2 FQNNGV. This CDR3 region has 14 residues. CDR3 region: CVSSFSGGQETQYF. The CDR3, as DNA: TGTGTCAGCAGCTTCAGCGGGGGGCAAGAGACCCAATACTTC.

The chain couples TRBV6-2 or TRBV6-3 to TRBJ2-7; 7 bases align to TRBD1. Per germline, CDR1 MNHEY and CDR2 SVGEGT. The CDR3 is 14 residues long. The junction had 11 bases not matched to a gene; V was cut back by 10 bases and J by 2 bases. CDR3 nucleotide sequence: TGTGCCAATAGTTCGTTCGGGACAGCCTACGAGCAGTACTTC. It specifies CANSSFGTAYEQYF.

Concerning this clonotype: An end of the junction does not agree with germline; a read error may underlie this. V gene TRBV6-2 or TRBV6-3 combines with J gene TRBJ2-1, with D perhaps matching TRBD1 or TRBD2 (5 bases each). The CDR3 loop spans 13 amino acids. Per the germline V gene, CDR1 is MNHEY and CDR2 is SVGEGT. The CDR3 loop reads CASSWDGYIEQIF. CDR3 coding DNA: TGTGCCAGCAGTTGGGACGGTTACATAGAGCAGATCTTC.

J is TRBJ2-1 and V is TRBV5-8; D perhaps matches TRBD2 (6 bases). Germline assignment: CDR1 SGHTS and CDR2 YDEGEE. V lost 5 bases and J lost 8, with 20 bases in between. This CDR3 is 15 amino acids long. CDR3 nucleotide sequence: TGTGCCAGCAGTCCCTCACTAATGGGAGGCTATGAGCAGTTCTTC. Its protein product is CASSPSLMGGYEQFF.

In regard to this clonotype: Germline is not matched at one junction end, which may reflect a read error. The CDR3 nucleotides are TGTGCCAGCTCTAGTGAGGGCGGAATCACAGATACGCTGTATTTT. Encoded protein: CASSSEGGITDTLYF. The chain is built from TRBV12-3 or TRBV12-4 and TRBJ2-3; TRBD2 might be the D (5 bases). The CDR3 extends over 15 amino acids.

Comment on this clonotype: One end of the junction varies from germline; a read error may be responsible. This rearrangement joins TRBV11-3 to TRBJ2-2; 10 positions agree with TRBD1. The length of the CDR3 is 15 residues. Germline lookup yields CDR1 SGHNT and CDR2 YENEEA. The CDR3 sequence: CAGSSATGGTGEPFF. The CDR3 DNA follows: TGTGCCGGCAGCTCAGCGACAGGGGGCACCGGGGAGCCGTTTTTT.